A single sample is the source of the 3 T cell receptor beta chains below, sequenced in a study of cytomegalovirus exposure and HLA in healthy donors. 13 Jbeta primers and 60 Vbeta primers were used for the PCR. Only in-frame clones appear in the TCRdb table, and some are missing; sequencing was by immunoSEQ multiplex PCR. Of some 190,000 clones in the sample, nearly 80% were seen once. Sequencing was done on a sample of PBMCs. The receptors stem from a female donor in good health and CMV-seronegative.

The CDR3 sequence is CAISSTGLAGAHGTGELFF. The CDR3, as DNA: TGTGCCATCTCCTCCACCGGACTAGCGGGGGCGCACGGGACCGGGGAGCTGTTTTTT. The V call is TRBV10-3, the J call TRBJ2-2; 13 nucleotides line up with TRBD2. From germline, CDR1 is ENHRY and CDR2 SYGVKD. The CDR3 consists of 19 residues. V lost 8 bases and J lost 5; bases outside the gene matches: 17.

The chain links TRBV5-1 to TRBJ2-5; 13 nucleotides match TRBD2. This CDR3 contains 15 residues. From germline, CDR1 is SGHRS and CDR2 YFSETQ. Trimming cost V 3 bases and J 4 bases; bases outside gene matches: 3. The CDR3 DNA reads as TGCGCCAGCAGCTACGGACTAGCGGGGGTAGAGACCCAGTACTTC. Translated: CASSYGLAGVETQYF.

The CDR3 DNA reads TGTGCCAGCAGACAGGGTCCGGTTGTTCTCAATGAAAAACTGTTTTTT. As protein: CASRQGPVVLNEKLFF. The genes are TRBV2 and TRBJ1-4, with a possible D match to TRBD1 (6 bases). V was cut by 6 bases and J by 5 bases, with 19 bases left in between. The CDR3 consists of 16 residues. CDR1 and CDR2 from the germline V gene are SNHLY and FYNNEI.